A selection of T cell receptor beta chains follows, all from one sample in a study of T cell responses to AZD1222 COVID-19 vaccine. Sequencing was performed with immunoSEQ multiplex PCR; in TCRdb, only in-frame clones are kept and a portion is missing. This table holds approximately 150,000 clones, roughly 92% found once. This material consisted of peripheral blood, taken 28 days after the second AZD1222 dose. These receptors were collected from an adult who received the AZD1222 COVID-19 vaccine. Both conserved end residues are trimmed from each CDR3. Each record gives: CDR3 length, V gene, CDR3 protein.

>14|TRBV27
ASSLGVPTPNSPLH
>12|TRBV6-2/TRBV6-3
ASSYSGRGYEQY
>15|TRBV19
ASSRGPGQGFYNEQF
>12|TRBV29-1
SVENSGLGETQY
>11|TRBV3-1/TRBV3-2
ASSQRGDTEAF
>10|TRBV29-1
SVEGWLETQY
>11|TRBV5-1
ASSPEVNTEAF
>12|TRBV11-2
ASSLAYQNTEAF
>12|TRBV14
ASSLDSLNTEAF
>12|TRBV19
ASSPGTGRMGYT
>13|TRBV7-9
ASSPKPSRVPEQF
>13|TRBV29-1
SVGNTGAPNEKLF
>11|TRBV6-6
ASSSDDSYEQY
>14|TRBV11-2
ASSRVVSGMTDTQY
>12|TRBV9
ASSSGHGAYEQY
>13|TRBV27
ASSPDRLGVSEAF
>11|TRBV4-3
ASSPGTFYEQY
>11|TRBV9
ASSVASSYEQY
>11|TRBV28
ASSLDPLQPQH
>10|TRBV19
ASSRATDTQY
>13|TRBV11-2
ASSQDGYSNQPQH
>12|TRBV29-1
SVMTSGIGETQY
>11|TRBV19
ASSKSENTEAF
>12|TRBV7-2
ASSFPGYQETQY
>15|TRBV28
ASSLGAYDTKNTEAF
>13|TRBV9
ASSVVGTMNTEAF
>10|TRBV10-1
ASSEGRTGAF
>13|TRBV4-3
ASSQDGASNNEQF
>13|TRBV28
ASSFGRGSSYEQY
>13|TRBV11-3
ASSLLGGTTDTQY
>13|TRBV5-1
ASSPTGAGRNTIY
>15|TRBV3-1/TRBV3-2
ASSQDQTGVTNSPLH
>12|TRBV6-2/TRBV6-3
ASSYSRNDYGYT
>11|TRBV6-5
ASGGTGGNTIY
>10|TRBV29-1
SVGDGQETQY
>11|TRBV7-2
ASSRRGGYGYT
>11|TRBV5-6
ASSFRGNYGYT
>14|TRBV19
ASSIDRTALNTEAF
>16|TRBV21-1
ASSKLLGGTERQNGYT
>15|TRBV4-2
ASSQDGTGNLNTEAF